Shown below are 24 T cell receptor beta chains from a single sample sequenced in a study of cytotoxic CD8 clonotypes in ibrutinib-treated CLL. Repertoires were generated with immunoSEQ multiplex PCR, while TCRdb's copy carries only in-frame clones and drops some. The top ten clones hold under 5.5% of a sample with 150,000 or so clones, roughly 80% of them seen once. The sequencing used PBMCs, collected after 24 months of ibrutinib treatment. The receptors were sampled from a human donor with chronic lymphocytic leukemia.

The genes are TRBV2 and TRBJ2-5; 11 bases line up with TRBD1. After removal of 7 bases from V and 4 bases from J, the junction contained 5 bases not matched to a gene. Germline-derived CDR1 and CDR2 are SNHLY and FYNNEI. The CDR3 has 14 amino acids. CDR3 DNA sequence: TGTGCCAGCATGGGACAGGGGGACCGAGAGACCCAGTACTTC. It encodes CASMGQGDRETQYF.

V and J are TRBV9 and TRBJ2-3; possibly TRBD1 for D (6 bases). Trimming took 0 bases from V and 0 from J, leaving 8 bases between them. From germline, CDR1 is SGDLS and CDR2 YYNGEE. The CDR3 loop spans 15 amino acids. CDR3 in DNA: TGTGCCAGCAGCGTAGGGGACATTAGCACAGATACGCAGTATTTT. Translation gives CASSVGDISTDTQYF.

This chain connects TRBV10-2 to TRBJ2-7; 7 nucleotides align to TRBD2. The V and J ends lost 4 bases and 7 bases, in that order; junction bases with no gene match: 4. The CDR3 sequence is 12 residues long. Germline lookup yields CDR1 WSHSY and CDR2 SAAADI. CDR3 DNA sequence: TGCGCCAGCAGTGCTTGGGGGGGTGAGCAGTACTTC. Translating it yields CASSAWGGEQYF.

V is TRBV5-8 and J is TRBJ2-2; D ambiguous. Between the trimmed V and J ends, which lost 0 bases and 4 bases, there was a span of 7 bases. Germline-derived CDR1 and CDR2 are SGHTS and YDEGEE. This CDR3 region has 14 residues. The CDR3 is CASSLDRGTGELFF. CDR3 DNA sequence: TGTGCCAGCAGCTTGGACAGAGGCACCGGGGAGCTGTTTTTT.

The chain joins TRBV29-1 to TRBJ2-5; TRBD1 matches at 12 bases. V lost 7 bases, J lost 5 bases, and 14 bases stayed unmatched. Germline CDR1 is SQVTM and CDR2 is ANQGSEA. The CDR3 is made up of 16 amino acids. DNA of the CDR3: TGCAGCGCCTCCGGGACAGGGGGCGGATTGGGTGAGACCCAGTACTTC. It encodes CSASGTGGGLGETQYF.

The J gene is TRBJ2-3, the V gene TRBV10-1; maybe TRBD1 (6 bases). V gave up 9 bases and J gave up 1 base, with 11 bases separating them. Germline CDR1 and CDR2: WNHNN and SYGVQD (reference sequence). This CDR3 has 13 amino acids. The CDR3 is CARPGAGTDTQYF. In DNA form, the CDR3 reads TGCGCCAGACCAGGGGCTGGCACAGATACGCAGTATTTT.

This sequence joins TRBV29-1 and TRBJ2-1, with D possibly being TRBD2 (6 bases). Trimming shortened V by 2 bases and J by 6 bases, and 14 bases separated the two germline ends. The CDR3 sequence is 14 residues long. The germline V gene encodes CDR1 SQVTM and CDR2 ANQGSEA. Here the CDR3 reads CSVETRETPNEQFF. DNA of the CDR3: TGCAGCGTTGAAACCCGGGAGACCCCCAATGAGCAGTTCTTC.

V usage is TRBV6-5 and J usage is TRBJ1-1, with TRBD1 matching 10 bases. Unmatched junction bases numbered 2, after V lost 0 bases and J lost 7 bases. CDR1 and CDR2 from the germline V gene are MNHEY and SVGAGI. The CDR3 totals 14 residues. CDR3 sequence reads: CASSYSWTGGEAFF. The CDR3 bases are TGTGCCAGCAGTTACTCCTGGACAGGGGGTGAAGCTTTCTTT.

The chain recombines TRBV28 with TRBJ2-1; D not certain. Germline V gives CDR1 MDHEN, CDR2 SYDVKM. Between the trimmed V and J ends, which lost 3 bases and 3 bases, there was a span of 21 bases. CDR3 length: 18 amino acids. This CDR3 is CASSFPQTDNSLYNEQFF. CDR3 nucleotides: TGTGCCAGCAGTTTCCCCCAAACCGACAACTCGCTCTACAATGAGCAGTTCTTC. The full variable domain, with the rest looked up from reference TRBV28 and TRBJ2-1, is DVKVTQSSRYLVKRTGEKVFLECVQDMDHENMFWYRQDPGLGLRLIYFSYDVKMKEKGDIPEGYSVSREKKERFSLILESASTNQTSMYLCASSFPQTDNSLYNEQFFGPGTRLTVL.

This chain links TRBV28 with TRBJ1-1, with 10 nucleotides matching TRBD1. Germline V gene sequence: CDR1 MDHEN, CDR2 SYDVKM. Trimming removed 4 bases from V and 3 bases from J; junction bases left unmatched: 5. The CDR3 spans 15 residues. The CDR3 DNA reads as TGTGCCAGCAGTTCCCCTGGACAGGGGGACACTGAAGCTTTCTTT. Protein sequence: CASSSPGQGDTEAFF.

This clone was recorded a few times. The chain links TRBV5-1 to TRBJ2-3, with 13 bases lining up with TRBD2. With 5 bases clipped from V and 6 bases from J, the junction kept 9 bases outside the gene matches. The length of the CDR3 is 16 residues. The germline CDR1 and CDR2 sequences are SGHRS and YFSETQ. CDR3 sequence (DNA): TGCGCCAGCAGGAGGTCCACTAGCGGGGGGGCGGATACGCAGTATTTT. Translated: CASRRSTSGGADTQYF.

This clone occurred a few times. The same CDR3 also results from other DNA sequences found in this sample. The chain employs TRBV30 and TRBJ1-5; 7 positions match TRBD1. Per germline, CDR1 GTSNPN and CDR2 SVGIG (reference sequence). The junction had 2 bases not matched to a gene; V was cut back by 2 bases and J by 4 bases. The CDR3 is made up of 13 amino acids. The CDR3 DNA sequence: TGTGCCTGGAGTAGACAGGGAAATCAGCCCCAGCATTTT. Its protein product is CAWSRQGNQPQHF.

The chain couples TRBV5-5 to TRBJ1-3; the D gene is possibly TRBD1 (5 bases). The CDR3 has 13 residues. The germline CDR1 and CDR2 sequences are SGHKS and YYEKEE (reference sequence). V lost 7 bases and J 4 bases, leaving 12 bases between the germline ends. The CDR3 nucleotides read TGTGCCAGCTCGGGGCGTAACGGAAACACCATATATTTT. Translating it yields CASSGRNGNTIYF.

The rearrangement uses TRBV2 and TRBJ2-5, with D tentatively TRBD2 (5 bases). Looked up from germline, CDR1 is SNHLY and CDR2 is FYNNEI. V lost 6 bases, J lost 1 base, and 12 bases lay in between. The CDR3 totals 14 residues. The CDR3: CASSPDWTQETQYF. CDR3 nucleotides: TGTGCCAGCAGCCCGGACTGGACCCAAGAGACCCAGTACTTC.

This CDR3 is CASSSYRAVGQPQHF. In nucleotides, the CDR3 is TGTGCCAGCAGTTCCTACAGGGCGGTGGGGCAGCCCCAGCATTTT. This rearrangement joins TRBV27 to TRBJ1-5; D is perhaps TRBD1 (6 bases). The V end lost 4 bases, the J end lost 7 bases, and 17 bases lay between the germline ends. Germline V gene lookup returns CDR1 MNHEY and CDR2 SMNVEV (reference sequence). This CDR3 comprises 15 residues.

The CDR3 is CASSLTGGVGGELFF. In DNA, the CDR3 is TGTGCCAGCAGCCTAACAGGGGGAGTAGGTGGGGAGCTGTTTTTT. The gene calls are TRBV7-8 and TRBJ2-2; 8 bases are a match to TRBD1. Germline CDR1 reads SGHVS; CDR2 reads FQNEAQ. This CDR3 region has 15 residues. With 5 bases clipped from V and 8 bases from J, the junction kept 10 bases outside the gene matches.

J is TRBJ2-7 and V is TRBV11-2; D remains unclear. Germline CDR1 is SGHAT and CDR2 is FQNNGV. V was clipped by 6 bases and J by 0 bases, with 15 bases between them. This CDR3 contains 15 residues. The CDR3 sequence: CASSPSSVSSYEQYF. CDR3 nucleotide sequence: TGTGCCAGCAGTCCCTCCTCAGTTAGCTCCTACGAGCAGTACTTC.

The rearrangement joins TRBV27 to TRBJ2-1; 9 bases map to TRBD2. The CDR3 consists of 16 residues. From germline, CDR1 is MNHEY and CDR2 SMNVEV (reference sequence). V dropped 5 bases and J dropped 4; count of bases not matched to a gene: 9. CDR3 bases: TGTGCCAGCAGTCTCTCAAGCGGGAGGCCGTACAATGAGCAGTTCTTC. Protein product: CASSLSSGRPYNEQFF.

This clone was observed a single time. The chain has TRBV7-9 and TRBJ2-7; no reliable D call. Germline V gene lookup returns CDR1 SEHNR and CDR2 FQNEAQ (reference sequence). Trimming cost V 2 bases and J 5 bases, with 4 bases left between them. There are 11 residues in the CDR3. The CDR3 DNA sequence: TGTGCCAGCAGCTTATTCCACGAGCAGTACTTC. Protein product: CASSLFHEQYF.

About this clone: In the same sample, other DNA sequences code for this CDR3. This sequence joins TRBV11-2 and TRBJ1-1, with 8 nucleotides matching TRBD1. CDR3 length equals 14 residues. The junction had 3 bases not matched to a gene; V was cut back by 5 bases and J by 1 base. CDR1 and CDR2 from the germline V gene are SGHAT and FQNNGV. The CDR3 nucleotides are TGTGCCAGCAGCAAGGGGACAGGGAACACTGAAGCTTTCTTT. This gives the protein CASSKGTGNTEAFF.

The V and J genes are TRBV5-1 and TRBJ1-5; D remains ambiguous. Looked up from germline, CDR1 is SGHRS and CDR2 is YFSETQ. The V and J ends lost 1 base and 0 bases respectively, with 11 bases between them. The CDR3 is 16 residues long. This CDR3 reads CASSLRPGDSNQPQHF. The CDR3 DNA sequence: TGCGCCAGCAGCTTGAGGCCGGGAGATAGCAATCAGCCCCAGCATTTT.

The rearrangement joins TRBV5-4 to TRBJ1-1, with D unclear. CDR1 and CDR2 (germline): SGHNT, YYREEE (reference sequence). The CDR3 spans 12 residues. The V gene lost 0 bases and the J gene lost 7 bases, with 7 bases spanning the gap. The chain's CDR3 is CASSLAVGEAFF. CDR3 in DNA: TGTGCCAGCAGCTTGGCCGTAGGTGAAGCTTTCTTT.

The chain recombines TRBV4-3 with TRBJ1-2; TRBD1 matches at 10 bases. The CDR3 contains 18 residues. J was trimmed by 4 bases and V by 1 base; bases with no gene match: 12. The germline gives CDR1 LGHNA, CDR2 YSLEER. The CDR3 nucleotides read TGCGCCAGCAGCCAAGGTTTGGGGACAGGGGATTTTGGCTATGGCTACACCTTC. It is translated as CASSQGLGTGDFGYGYTF.

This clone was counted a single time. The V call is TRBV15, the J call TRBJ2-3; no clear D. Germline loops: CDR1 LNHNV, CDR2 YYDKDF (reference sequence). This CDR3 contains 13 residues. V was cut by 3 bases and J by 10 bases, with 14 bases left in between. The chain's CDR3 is CATSSDLVGSQYF. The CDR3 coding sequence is TGTGCCACCAGCAGCGACCTTGTGGGTTCGCAGTATTTT.